This TCR beta chain derives from a study of T cell repertoires in cytomegalovirus infection. About the study: From public TCR beta signatures came an indication of both CMV infection and matching HLA type.

TCRdb re-analysed the reads in MiXCR, keeping a single row per CDR3 protein. The top ten clones hold 15% to 20% of a sample with 200,000 to 250,000 distinct CDR3 sequences, approximately 22% of them seen once. Many counts were recorded for this clonotype. Its target is unknown. Study-wide results and limits: In two of eight donors, the top clonotype was HLA-C-restricted CMV-specific. Identification of carriers of CMV plus the relevant HLA was achieved through cumulative public TCR beta family frequency.

V dropped 4 bases and J dropped 7; count of bases not matched to a gene: 7. The CDR3 covers 14 residues. The source of this sequence is a human donor in good health (CMV status not recorded). Some clones in this sample may be carry-over from other donors' samples. This chain links TRBV12-3 or TRBV12-4 with TRBJ1-2; 9 bases match TRBD1. The sample consisted of CD8+ T cells from PBMCs. The CDR3 reads CASSSTGGAFGYTF. CDR3 DNA: TGTGCCAGCAGTTCCACAGGGGGCGCATTTGGCTACACCTTC.